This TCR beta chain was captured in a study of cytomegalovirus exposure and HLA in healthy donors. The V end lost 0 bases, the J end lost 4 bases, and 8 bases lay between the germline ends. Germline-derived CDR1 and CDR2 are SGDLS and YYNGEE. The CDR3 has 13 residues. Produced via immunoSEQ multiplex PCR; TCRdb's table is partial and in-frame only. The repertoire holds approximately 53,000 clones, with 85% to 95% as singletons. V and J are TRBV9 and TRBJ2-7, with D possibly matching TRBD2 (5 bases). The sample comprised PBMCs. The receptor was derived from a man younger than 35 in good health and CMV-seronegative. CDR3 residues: CASSVDAGYEQYF. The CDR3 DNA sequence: TGTGCCAGCAGCGTAGATGCGGGTTACGAGCAGTACTTC.